This TCR beta chain emerged from a study of shared clonotypes between healthy human individuals. On the study more broadly: Three plates each covered CD4 naive and memory; CD8 naive two, CD8 memory one.

This CDR3 comprises 13 residues. Germline V gene lookup returns CDR1 SGHTS and CDR2 YDEGEE. The germline V and J ends were trimmed by 1 base and 1 base, with 6 bases remaining between them. Data came from immunoSEQ multiplex PCR; TCRdb stores just in-frame clones and leaves some out. The table records about 1.1 million clones, around 82% of them present only once. This clone was seen at least ten times. Additional DNA sequences in this sample encode the identical CDR3. The sequenced sample consisted of memory CD4+ T cells from PBMCs. Noted subset: CD45RA-negative fraction. The rearrangement uses TRBV5-8 and TRBJ2-7; no firm D call. The receptor was isolated from a man younger than 35 in good health. Some clones in this sample may be carry-over from other donors' samples. The CDR3 spells CASSLPPSYEQYF. In DNA, the CDR3 is TGTGCCAGCAGCTTGCCCCCTTCCTACGAGCAGTACTTC.